This passage covers 14 T cell receptor beta chains from one sample sequenced in a study of CD8 T cells in ankylosing spondylitis. TCRdb independently ran MiXCR on the 5' RACE reads; one entry per CDR3 protein. The repertoire holds a few hundred thousand distinct CDR3 sequences, roughly a quarter seen once, with 0.6% to 0.75% in the top ten. The specimen sequenced was blood, either unsorted or a sorted T cell fraction (not recorded which). These receptors originate from a male donor with ankylosing spondylitis or in good health (not recorded which).

J is TRBJ2-1 and V is TRBV29-1; 13 bases align to TRBD2. V dropped 7 bases and J dropped 0; count of bases not matched to a gene: 12. This CDR3 has 18 residues. From germline, CDR1 is SQVTM and CDR2 ANQGSEA. The CDR3 DNA reads TGCAGCGCCGTCACCGGGACTAGCGGGGCCTCCTCCTACAATGAGCAGTTCTTC. It translates to CSAVTGTSGASSYNEQFF.

In this sample, this clonotype turned up many times. V and J are TRBV4-2 and TRBJ2-3; 14 bases match TRBD2. The CDR3 is made up of 15 amino acids. The V and J ends lost 4 bases and 4 bases, in that order; junction bases with no gene match: 1. The germline V gene encodes CDR1 LGHNA and CDR2 YNFKEQ. The CDR3 region is CASSPTSGGADTQYF. The CDR3 DNA sequence: TGTGCCAGCAGCCCGACTAGCGGGGGGGCAGATACGCAGTATTTT.

Only a few counts were recorded for this clonotype. V is TRBV10-3 and J is TRBJ1-2, with D unclear. This CDR3 has 13 residues. V lost 7 bases and J 0 bases, leaving 9 bases between the germline ends. Germline V lookup: CDR1 ENHRY, CDR2 SYGVKD. The CDR3 nucleotides read TGTGCCATCAAGGACGGCTCTAACTATGGCTACACCTTC. This encodes CAIKDGSNYGYTF.

This chain joins TRBV2 and TRBJ2-1, with D perhaps TRBD1 or TRBD2 (5 bases each). The CDR3 is made up of 14 amino acids. V was trimmed by 5 bases and J by 4 bases, leaving 12 bases between them. Germline-derived CDR1 and CDR2 are SNHLY and FYNNEI. CDR3 in amino acids: CASSPGTVYNEQFF. The CDR3 nucleotides read TGTGCCAGCAGTCCCGGGACGGTGTACAATGAGCAGTTCTTC.

This sequence joins TRBV29-1 and TRBJ2-1; 11 positions agree with TRBD1. The germline gives CDR1 SQVTM, CDR2 ANQGSEA. This CDR3 region has 14 residues. Trimming removed 4 bases from V and 7 bases from J; junction bases left unmatched: 6. The CDR3 loop reads CSVADRGLYNEQFF. The CDR3 coding sequence is TGCAGCGTTGCGGACAGGGGGCTTTATAATGAGCAGTTCTTC.

The CDR3 region has the DNA TGCAGCGTTGAAAGGGTAACTGAAGCTTTCTTT. This encodes CSVERVTEAFF. The genes are TRBV29-1 and TRBJ1-1, with D hard to call. Germline values: CDR1 SQVTM, CDR2 ANQGSEA. The V and J ends lost 2 bases and 5 bases respectively, with 6 bases between them. The CDR3 is made up of 11 amino acids.

This clonotype occurred many times. In nucleotides, the CDR3 is TGTGCCAGCAGTCCACGACAGGGGAACAGATCCCTAGCCAAAAACATTCAGTACTTC. Residues: CASSPRQGNRSLAKNIQYF. The gene calls are TRBV27 and TRBJ2-4; 8 bases map to TRBD1. J lost 0 bases, V lost 5 bases, and 15 bases had no gene match. CDR3 length: 19 residues. CDR1 and CDR2 (germline): MNHEY, SMNVEV (reference sequence).

This clonotype turned up a few times. A junction boundary mismatches the germline segment, possibly from a read error. J is TRBJ2-6 and V is TRBV2, with D perhaps TRBD1 (5 bases). Germline CDR1 is SNHLY and CDR2 is FYNNEI. The CDR3 has 14 amino acids. CDR3 sequence: CATLMTRGASVLTF. The CDR3 nucleotides are TGTGCCACCCTTATGACGCGTGGGGCCAGCGTCCTGACTTTC.

This clonotype was observed many times. V and J are TRBV29-1 and TRBJ2-1; maybe TRBD1 (5 bases). Trimming took 8 bases from V and 6 from J, leaving 14 bases between them. CDR1 and CDR2 (germline): SQVTM, ANQGSEA. This CDR3 contains 12 residues. The CDR3 DNA reads TGCAGCAAACTTCAGGGTGGCAATGAGCAGTTCTTC. Its protein is CSKLQGGNEQFF.

A few counts support this clonotype. The chain employs TRBV30 and TRBJ2-3, with D possibly being TRBD2 (7 bases). Germline V lookup: CDR1 GTSNPN, CDR2 SVGIG (reference sequence). The CDR3 length is 13 residues. The V end was cut by 2 bases, the J end by 6 bases, with 12 bases between. The CDR3: CAWSIGGRDTQYF. DNA of the CDR3: TGTGCCTGGAGTATCGGGGGGCGGGATACGCAGTATTTT.

This clonotype has ten or more counts. The chain employs TRBV6-1 and TRBJ2-7; 8 nucleotides line up with TRBD1. Germline CDR1 and CDR2: MNHNS and SASEGT. V lost 2 bases, J lost 5 bases, and 8 bases stayed unmatched. The CDR3 covers 15 residues. CDR3 in DNA: TGTGCCAGCAGTGAAACCCGGACAGGGAAAAACGAGCAGTACTTC. Translating gives CASSETRTGKNEQYF.

This clonotype was seen ten or more times. V is TRBV11-1 and J is TRBJ2-2, with 9 bases that match TRBD2. The CDR3 is 21 amino acids. CDR1 SGHAT and CDR2 FQDESV come from the germline V gene (reference sequence). V shed 2 bases, J shed 1 base, and the junction held 17 bases outside the gene matches. Here the CDR3 reads CASSLSFLRGSGGLNTGELFF. The CDR3 DNA reads as TGTGCCAGCAGCTTAAGTTTCCTCCGGGGTAGCGGGGGCCTGAACACCGGGGAGCTGTTTTTT.

This clonotype was recorded a few times. The chain employs TRBV7-6 and TRBJ2-7; no reliable D call. Trimming cost V 6 bases and J 0 bases, with 9 bases left between them. The CDR3 has 13 residues. From germline, CDR1 is SGHVS and CDR2 FNYEAQ. The CDR3 loop is CASRDAASYEQYF. The CDR3 coding sequence is TGTGCCAGCAGGGATGCTGCCTCCTACGAGCAGTACTTC.

The chain joins TRBV20-1 to TRBJ2-3; TRBD2 matches at 13 bases. The CDR3 extends over 15 amino acids. V was clipped by 6 bases and J by 7 bases; unmatched bases: 10. The V gene's germline CDR1 is DFQATT and CDR2 SNEGSKA (reference sequence). CDR3 sequence reads: CSADELAGGLYTQYF. CDR3 nucleotide sequence: TGCAGTGCGGACGAACTAGCGGGGGGGCTTTATACGCAGTATTTT.